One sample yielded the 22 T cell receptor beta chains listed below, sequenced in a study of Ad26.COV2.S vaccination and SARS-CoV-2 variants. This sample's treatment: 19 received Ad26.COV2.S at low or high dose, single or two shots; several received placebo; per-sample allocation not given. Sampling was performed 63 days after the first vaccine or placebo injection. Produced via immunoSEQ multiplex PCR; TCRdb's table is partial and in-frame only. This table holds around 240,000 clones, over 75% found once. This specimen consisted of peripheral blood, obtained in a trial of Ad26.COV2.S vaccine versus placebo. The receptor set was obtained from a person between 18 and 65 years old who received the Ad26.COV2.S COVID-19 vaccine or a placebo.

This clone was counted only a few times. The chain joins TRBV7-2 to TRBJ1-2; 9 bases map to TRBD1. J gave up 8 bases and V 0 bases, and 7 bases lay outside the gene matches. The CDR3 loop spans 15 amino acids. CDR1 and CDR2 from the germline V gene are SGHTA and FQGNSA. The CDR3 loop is CASSLATGGTRGYTF. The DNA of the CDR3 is TGTGCCAGCAGCTTAGCCACAGGGGGCACACGGGGCTACACCTTC. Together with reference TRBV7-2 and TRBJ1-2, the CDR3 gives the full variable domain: GAGVSQSPSNKVTEKGKDVELRCDPISGHTALYWYRQSLGQGLEFLIYFQGNSAPDKSGLPSDRFSAERTGGSVSTLTIQRTQQEDSAVYLCASSLATGGTRGYTFGSGTRLTVV.

The CDR3 DNA is TGTGCCAGCAGCTTGGGGAATACCTACGAGCAGTACTTC. Encoded protein: CASSLGNTYEQYF. The V and J genes are TRBV5-6 and TRBJ2-7; D call uncertain. V was shortened by 0 bases and J by 2 bases, with 6 bases between the two germline ends. Per the germline V gene, CDR1 is SGHDT and CDR2 is YYEEEE. The CDR3 loop spans 13 amino acids.

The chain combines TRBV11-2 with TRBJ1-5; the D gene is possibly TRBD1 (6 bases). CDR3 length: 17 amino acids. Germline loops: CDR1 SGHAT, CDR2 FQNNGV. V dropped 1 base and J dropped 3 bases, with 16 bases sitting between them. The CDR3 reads CASSLVSRGAPNQPQHF. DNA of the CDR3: TGTGCCAGCAGCTTAGTTTCGAGGGGGGCCCCCAATCAGCCCCAGCATTTT. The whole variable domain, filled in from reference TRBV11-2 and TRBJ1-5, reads EAGVAQSPRYKIIEKRQSVAFWCNPISGHATLYWYQQILGQGPKLLIQFQNNGVVDDSQLPKDRFSAERLKGVDSTLKIQPAKLEDSAVYLCASSLVSRGAPNQPQHFGDGTRLSIL.

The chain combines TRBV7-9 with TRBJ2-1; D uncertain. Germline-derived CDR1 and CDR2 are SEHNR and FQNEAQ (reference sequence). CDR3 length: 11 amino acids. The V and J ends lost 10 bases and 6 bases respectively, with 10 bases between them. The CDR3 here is CAIGDPNEQFF. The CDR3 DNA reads TGTGCCATCGGTGACCCCAATGAGCAGTTCTTC.

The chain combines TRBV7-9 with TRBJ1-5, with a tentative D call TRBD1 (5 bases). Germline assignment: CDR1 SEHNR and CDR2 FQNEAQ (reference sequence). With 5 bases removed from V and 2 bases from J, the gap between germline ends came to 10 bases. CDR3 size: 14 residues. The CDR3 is CASSRDAGNQPQHF. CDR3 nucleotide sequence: TGTGCCAGCAGCCGGGACGCTGGCAATCAGCCCCAGCATTTT.

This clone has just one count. The CDR3 here is CASGVAGELFF. In nucleotides, the CDR3 is TGTGCCAGCGGAGTCGCCGGGGAGCTGTTTTTT. J is TRBJ2-2 and V is TRBV12-3 or TRBV12-4; D gene ambiguous. CDR3 length: 11 residues. V was trimmed by 8 bases and J by 6 bases, leaving 7 bases between them.

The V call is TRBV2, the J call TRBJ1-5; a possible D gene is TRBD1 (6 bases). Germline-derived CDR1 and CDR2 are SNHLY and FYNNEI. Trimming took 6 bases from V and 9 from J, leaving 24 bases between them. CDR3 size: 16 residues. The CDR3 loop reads CASRSNARGAGGPQHF. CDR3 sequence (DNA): TGTGCCAGCAGAAGTAATGCCAGGGGAGCGGGAGGGCCCCAGCATTTT.

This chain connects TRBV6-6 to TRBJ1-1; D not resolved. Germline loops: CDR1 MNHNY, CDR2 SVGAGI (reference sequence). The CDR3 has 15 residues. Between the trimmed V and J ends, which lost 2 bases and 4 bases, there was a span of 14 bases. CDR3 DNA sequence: TGTGCCAGCAGTTACAATCCGGGTTGGGGCACTGAAGCTTTCTTT. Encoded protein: CASSYNPGWGTEAFF.

The CDR3 DNA sequence: TGTGCCAGCAGCCAGGGACAGGGATCGGCCAAAAACATTCAGTACTTC. Its protein product is CASSQGQGSAKNIQYF. The chain carries TRBV5-4 and TRBJ2-4, with 9 bases aligning to TRBD1. The CDR3 covers 16 residues. The germline gives CDR1 SGHNT, CDR2 YYREEE (reference sequence). V lost 4 bases to trimming and J lost 1 base; unmatched junction nucleotides: 6.

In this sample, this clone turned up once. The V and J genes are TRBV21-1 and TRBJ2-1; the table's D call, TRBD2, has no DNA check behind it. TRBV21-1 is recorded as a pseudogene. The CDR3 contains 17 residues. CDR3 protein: CASSKGPGLAGYNEQFF. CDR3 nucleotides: TGTGCCAGCAGCAAAGGCCCCGGACTAGCGGGATACAATGAGCAGTTCTTC.

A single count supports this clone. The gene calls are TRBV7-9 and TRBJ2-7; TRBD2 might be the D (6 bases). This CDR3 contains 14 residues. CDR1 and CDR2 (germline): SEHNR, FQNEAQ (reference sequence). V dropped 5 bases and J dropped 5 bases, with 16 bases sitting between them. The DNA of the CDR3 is TGTGCCAGCAGCATCGGCGGGACTTCCCACGAGCAGTACTTC. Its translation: CASSIGGTSHEQYF.

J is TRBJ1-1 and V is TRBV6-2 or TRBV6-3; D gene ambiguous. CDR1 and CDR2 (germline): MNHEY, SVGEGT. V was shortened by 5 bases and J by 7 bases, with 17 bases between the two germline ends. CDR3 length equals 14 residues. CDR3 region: CASSVTWSLGEAFF. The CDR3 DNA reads TGTGCCAGCAGTGTGACCTGGTCCTTGGGTGAAGCTTTCTTT.

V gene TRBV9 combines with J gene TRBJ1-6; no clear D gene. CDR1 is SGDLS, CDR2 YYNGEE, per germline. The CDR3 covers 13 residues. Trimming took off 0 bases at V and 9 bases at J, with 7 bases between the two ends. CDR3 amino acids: CASSVEMVSPLHF. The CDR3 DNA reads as TGTGCCAGCAGCGTAGAAATGGTTTCACCCCTCCACTTT.

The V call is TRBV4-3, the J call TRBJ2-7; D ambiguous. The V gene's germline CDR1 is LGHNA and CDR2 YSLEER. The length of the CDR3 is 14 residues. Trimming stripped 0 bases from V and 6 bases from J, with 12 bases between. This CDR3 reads CASSQEPGLGEQYF. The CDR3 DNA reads TGCGCCAGCAGCCAAGAACCGGGTTTGGGCGAGCAGTACTTC.

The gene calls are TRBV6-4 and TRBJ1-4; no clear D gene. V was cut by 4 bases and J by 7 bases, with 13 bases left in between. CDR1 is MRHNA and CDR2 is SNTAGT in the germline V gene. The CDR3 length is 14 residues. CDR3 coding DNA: TGTGCCAGCAGTGGGGATGGTAGCTCTGAAAAACTGTTTTTT. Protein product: CASSGDGSSEKLFF.

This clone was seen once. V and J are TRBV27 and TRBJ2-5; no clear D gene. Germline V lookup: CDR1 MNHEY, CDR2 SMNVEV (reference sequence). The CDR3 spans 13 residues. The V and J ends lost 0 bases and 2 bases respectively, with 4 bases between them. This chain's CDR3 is CASSLSGQETQYF. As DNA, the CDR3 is TGTGCCAGCAGTTTATCAGGTCAAGAGACCCAGTACTTC.

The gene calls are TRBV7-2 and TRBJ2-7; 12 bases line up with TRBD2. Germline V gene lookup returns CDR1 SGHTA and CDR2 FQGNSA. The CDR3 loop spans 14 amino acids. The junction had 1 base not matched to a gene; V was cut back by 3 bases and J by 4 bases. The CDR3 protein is CASSFGLAGYEQYF. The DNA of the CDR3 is TGTGCCAGCAGCTTCGGACTAGCGGGATACGAGCAGTACTTC.

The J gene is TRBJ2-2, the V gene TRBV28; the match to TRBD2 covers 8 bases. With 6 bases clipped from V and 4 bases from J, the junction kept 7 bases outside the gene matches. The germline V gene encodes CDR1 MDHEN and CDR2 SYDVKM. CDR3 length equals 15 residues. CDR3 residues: CASSRGGGSTGELFF. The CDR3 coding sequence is TGTGCCAGCAGCCGGGGGGGCGGGAGCACCGGGGAGCTGTTTTTT.

The CDR3 coding sequence is TGCGCCAGCACGGGCCTGACAGGCCCCGGGGAGCTGTTTTTT. It yields the protein CASTGLTGPGELFF. The chain links TRBV5-1 to TRBJ2-2; D perhaps matches TRBD1 (6 bases). Germline V lookup: CDR1 SGHRS, CDR2 YFSETQ. The V gene lost 6 bases and the J gene lost 6 bases, with 15 bases spanning the gap. This CDR3 contains 14 residues.

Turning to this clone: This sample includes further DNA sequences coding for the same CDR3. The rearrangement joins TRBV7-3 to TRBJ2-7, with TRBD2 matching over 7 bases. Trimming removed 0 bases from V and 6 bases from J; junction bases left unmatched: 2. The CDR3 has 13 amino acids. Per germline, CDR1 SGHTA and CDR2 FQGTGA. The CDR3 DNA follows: TGTGCCAGCAGCTTAACGGGCGGGGGCGAGCAGTACTTC. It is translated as CASSLTGGGEQYF.

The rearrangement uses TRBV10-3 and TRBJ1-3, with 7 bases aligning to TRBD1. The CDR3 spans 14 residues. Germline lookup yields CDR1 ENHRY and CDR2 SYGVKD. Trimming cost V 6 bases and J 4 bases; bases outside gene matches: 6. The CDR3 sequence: CAIRPTGLGNTIYF. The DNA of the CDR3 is TGTGCCATCAGGCCGACAGGGCTCGGAAACACCATATATTTT.

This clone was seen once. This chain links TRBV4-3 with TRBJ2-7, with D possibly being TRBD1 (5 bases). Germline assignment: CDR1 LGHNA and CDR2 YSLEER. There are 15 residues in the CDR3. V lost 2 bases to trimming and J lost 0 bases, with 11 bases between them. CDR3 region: CASSQSLQGSYEQYF. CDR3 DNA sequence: TGCGCCAGCAGCCAATCCCTCCAGGGCTCCTACGAGCAGTACTTC.